The next 3 T cell receptor beta chains were all read from a single sample in a study of T cell changes during pregnancy in multiple sclerosis. Produced via immunoSEQ multiplex PCR; TCRdb's table is partial and in-frame only. The table lists over 35,000 clones, roughly 89% of them singletons. This material consisted of CD4+ T cells from peripheral blood mononuclear cells, taken in the second trimester of pregnancy. All receptors derive from a female donor with multiple sclerosis, enrolled in a pregnancy study.

This chain joins TRBV29-1 and TRBJ2-7; 7 bases fit TRBD2. The V gene's germline CDR1 is SQVTM and CDR2 ANQGSEA. After removal of 4 bases from V and 6 bases from J, the junction contained 3 bases not matched to a gene. CDR3 size: 11 residues. The CDR3 reads CSVAPGGEQYF. The CDR3 nucleotides read TGCAGCGTTGCCCCGGGAGGCGAGCAGTACTTC.

CDR3 DNA: TGTGCCAGCAGTTACTCGAAGGCGGGGCACTACGAGCAGTACTTC. This gives the protein CASSYSKAGHYEQYF. The chain uses TRBV6-5 and TRBJ2-7; weak D call: TRBD2 (6 bases). The germline V gene has CDR1 MNHEY and CDR2 SVGAGI. The V gene lost 0 bases and the J gene lost 3 bases, with 12 bases spanning the gap. The CDR3 runs 15 residues.

The V call is TRBV28, the J call TRBJ1-1, with TRBD1 identical over 9 bases. V gave up 4 bases and J gave up 1 base; unmatched junction bases: 7. Germline V gene data show CDR1 as MDHEN and CDR2 as SYDVKM. The CDR3 spans 16 residues. The CDR3 region is CASSSYRGLRNTEAFF. The CDR3 DNA is TGTGCCAGCAGTTCTTACAGGGGGCTTAGGAACACTGAAGCTTTCTTT.